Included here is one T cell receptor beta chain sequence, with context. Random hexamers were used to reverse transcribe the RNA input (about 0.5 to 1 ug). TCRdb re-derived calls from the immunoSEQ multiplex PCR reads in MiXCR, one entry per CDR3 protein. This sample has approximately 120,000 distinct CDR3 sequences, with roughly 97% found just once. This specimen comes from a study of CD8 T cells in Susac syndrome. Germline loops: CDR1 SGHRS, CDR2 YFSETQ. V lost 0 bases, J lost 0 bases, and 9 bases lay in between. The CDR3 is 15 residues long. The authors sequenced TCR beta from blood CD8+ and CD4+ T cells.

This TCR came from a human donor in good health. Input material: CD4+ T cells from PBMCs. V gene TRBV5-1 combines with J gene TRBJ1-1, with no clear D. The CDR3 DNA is TGCGCCAGCAGCTTGGCCGTGGACCTGAACACTGAAGCTTTCTTT. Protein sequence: CASSLAVDLNTEAFF. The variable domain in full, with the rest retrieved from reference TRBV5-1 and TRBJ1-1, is KAGVTQTPRYLIKTRGQQVTLSCSPISGHRSVSWYQQTPGQGLQFLFEYFSETQRNKGNFPGRFSGRQFSNSRSEMNVSTLELGDSALYLCASSLAVDLNTEAFFGQGTRLTVV.